The rows below give T cell receptor beta chains drawn from one sample of a study of T cell responses to AZD1222 COVID-19 vaccine. TCRdb's table, derived via immunoSEQ multiplex PCR, lists solely in-frame clones and lacks some. Among roughly 160,000 clones listed, over 75% were seen once. The input for sequencing was peripheral blood, taken on day 0 of AZD1222 vaccination. The receptors here all came from an adult in good health. The CDR3 runs from the conserved cysteine through the conserved F or W. Each record gives: CDR3 protein, CDR3 DNA, V gene, J gene, D gene, clone size. A D gene is named only where the DNA matches it firmly. Only part of the rows carry a size: once, few, many, or a class if the clone is expanded.

CDR3: CASKPRTLGGDGYTF; DNA: TGTGCCAGCAAACCGAGGACCTTAGGGGGGGATGGCTACACCTTC; V: TRBV25-1; J: TRBJ1-2; D: -; size: -
CDR3: CASNPIGTPGSTDTQYF; DNA: TGTGCCAGCAACCCGATAGGGACGCCTGGTAGCACAGATACGCAGTATTTT; V: TRBV7-2; J: TRBJ2-3; D: -; size: -
CDR3: CASSLRGTTGPFNQPQHF; DNA: TGTGCCAGCAGCCTCCGGGGTACGACGGGACCATTCAATCAGCCCCAGCATTTT; V: TRBV28; J: TRBJ1-5; D: -; size: -
CDR3: CASSGVRQNNQPQHF; DNA: TGTGCCAGCAGTGGAGTTAGGCAGAACAATCAGCCCCAGCATTTT; V: TRBV2; J: TRBJ1-5; D: -; size: once
CDR3: CASGGTGIHEKLFF; DNA: TGTGCCAGCGGGGGGACAGGGATTCATGAAAAACTGTTTTTT; V: TRBV27; J: TRBJ1-4; D: TRBD1; size: -
CDR3: CASSQTPNYGYTF; DNA: TGTGCCAGCAGCCAGACACCTAACTATGGCTACACCTTC; V: TRBV12-3/TRBV12-4; J: TRBJ1-2; D: -; size: -
CDR3: CASSSAGLAGGLTDTQYF; DNA: TGCGCCAGCAGCTCCGCGGGACTAGCGGGGGGACTCACAGATACGCAGTATTTT; V: TRBV5-1; J: TRBJ2-3; D: TRBD2; size: -
CDR3: CASRNRGRTDFGYTF; DNA: TGCGCCAGCAGGAACAGGGGGCGCACAGATTTTGGCTACACCTTC; V: TRBV5-1; J: TRBJ1-2; D: TRBD1; size: -
CDR3: CASSLAPGLAGYNEQFF; DNA: TGTGCCAGCAGCTTAGCGCCTGGACTAGCGGGGTACAATGAGCAGTTCTTC; V: TRBV7-2; J: TRBJ2-1; D: TRBD2; size: few
CDR3: CASEYSDSTDTQYF; DNA: TGCGCCAGCGAGTATAGTGATAGCACAGATACGCAGTATTTT; V: TRBV10-2; J: TRBJ2-3; D: -; size: -
CDR3: CASSLYQRGGTDTQYF; DNA: TGTGCCAGCAGCTTGTATCAGCGGGGGGGCACAGATACGCAGTATTTT; V: TRBV5-4; J: TRBJ2-3; D: TRBD2; size: -
CDR3: CAISDPIKYGRGYEQYF; DNA: TGTGCCATCAGTGACCCAATAAAGTATGGCAGGGGTTACGAGCAGTACTTC; V: TRBV10-3; J: TRBJ2-7; D: -; size: -
CDR3: CASLGEREKLFF; DNA: TGTGCCAGCTTAGGCGAGCGTGAAAAACTGTTTTTT; V: TRBV2; J: TRBJ1-4; D: -; size: -
CDR3: CASREGQGTAYEQYF; DNA: TGTGCCAGCAGAGAGGGACAGGGGACTGCCTACGAGCAGTACTTC; V: TRBV6-5; J: TRBJ2-7; D: TRBD1; size: -
CDR3: CSAQNQGHGYTF; DNA: TGCAGCGCCCAAAACCAGGGTCATGGCTACACCTTC; V: TRBV29-1; J: TRBJ1-2; D: -; size: -
CDR3: CASGSGADTQYF; DNA: TGTGCCAGCGGGTCTGGGGCAGATACGCAGTATTTT; V: TRBV6-5; J: TRBJ2-3; D: -; size: -
CDR3: CASSQDFRNTEAFF; DNA: TGCGCCAGCAGCCAAGATTTCAGGAACACTGAAGCTTTCTTT; V: TRBV4-1; J: TRBJ1-1; D: -; size: -
CDR3: CATSEPPGQVIVETQYF; DNA: TGTGCCACCAGCGAACCGCCGGGACAGGTTATAGTGGAGACCCAGTACTTC; V: TRBV15; J: TRBJ2-5; D: TRBD1; size: -
CDR3: CATSAGYNEQFF; DNA: TGTGCCACCTCGGCGGGCTACAATGAGCAGTTCTTC; V: TRBV27; J: TRBJ2-1; D: -; size: -
CDR3: CHVPWDRLNYGYTF; DNA: TGCCATGTCCCCTGGGACCGACTTAACTATGGCTACACCTTC; V: TRBV11-2; J: TRBJ1-2; D: -; size: -
CDR3: CASSYSLRGTTDTQYF; DNA: TGTGCCAGCAGTTACTCGCTACGGGGGACCACAGATACGCAGTATTTT; V: TRBV6-5; J: TRBJ2-3; D: -; size: -
CDR3: CSVAQGARSLEAFF; DNA: TGCAGCGTCGCCCAGGGGGCGCGGAGTTTAGAAGCTTTCTTT; V: TRBV29-1; J: TRBJ1-1; D: TRBD1; size: -
CDR3: CASSLELLAGGGDTQYF; DNA: TGTGCCAGCAGCTTAGAACTACTAGCGGGGGGCGGGGATACGCAGTATTTT; V: TRBV7-2; J: TRBJ2-3; D: TRBD2; size: once
CDR3: CASSQVGRRDNEQFF; DNA: TGTGCCAGCAGCCAAGTGGGCCGGAGGGACAATGAGCAGTTCTTC; V: TRBV3-1/TRBV3-2; J: TRBJ2-1; D: -; size: -
CDR3: CASSLDGLVYNEQFF; DNA: TGTGCCAGCAGCTTGGATGGTCTAGTCTACAATGAGCAGTTCTTC; V: TRBV5-5; J: TRBJ2-1; D: -; size: -
CDR3: CASSHGLGDYGYTF; DNA: TGTGCCAGCAGCCATGGATTGGGGGACTATGGCTACACCTTC; V: TRBV7-9; J: TRBJ1-2; D: -; size: -
CDR3: CASSPRIVAEAFF; DNA: TGTGCCAGCAGCCCGCGGATAGTCGCTGAAGCTTTCTTT; V: TRBV12-3/TRBV12-4; J: TRBJ1-1; D: -; size: -
CDR3: CASSLESGSSSEQYF; DNA: TGTGCCAGCAGCTTGGAGTCAGGGTCGAGCTCCGAGCAGTACTTC; V: TRBV5-4; J: TRBJ2-7; D: -; size: -
CDR3: CASRTSGGPRDEQFF; DNA: TGCGCCAGTCGGACTAGCGGGGGGCCTAGGGATGAGCAGTTCTTC; V: TRBV5-1; J: TRBJ2-1; D: TRBD2; size: -
CDR3: CASSFSANTGELFF; DNA: TGTGCCAGCAGCTTCAGTGCGAACACCGGGGAGCTGTTTTTT; V: TRBV7-9; J: TRBJ2-2; D: -; size: -
CDR3: CASSFTDTQYF; DNA: TGTGCCAGCAGTTTCACAGATACGCAGTATTTT; V: TRBV12-3/TRBV12-4; J: TRBJ2-3; D: -; size: -